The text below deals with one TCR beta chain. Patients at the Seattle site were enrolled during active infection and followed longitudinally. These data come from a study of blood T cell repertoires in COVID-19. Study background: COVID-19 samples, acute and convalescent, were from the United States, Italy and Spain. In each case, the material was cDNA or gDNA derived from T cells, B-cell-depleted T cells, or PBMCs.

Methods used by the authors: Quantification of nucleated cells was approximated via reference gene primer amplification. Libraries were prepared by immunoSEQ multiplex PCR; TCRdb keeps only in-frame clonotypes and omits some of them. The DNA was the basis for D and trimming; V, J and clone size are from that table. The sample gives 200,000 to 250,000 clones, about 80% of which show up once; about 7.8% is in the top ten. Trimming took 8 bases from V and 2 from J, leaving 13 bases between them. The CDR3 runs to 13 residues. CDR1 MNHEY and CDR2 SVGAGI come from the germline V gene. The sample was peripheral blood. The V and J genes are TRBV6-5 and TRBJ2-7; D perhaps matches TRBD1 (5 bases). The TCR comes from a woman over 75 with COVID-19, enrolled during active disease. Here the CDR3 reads CASQSRVTYEQYF. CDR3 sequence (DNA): TGTGCCAGCCAATCCAGGGTAACCTACGAGCAGTACTTC.